The 12 T cell receptor beta chains below come from one sample, sequenced in a study of cytomegalovirus exposure and HLA in healthy donors. Primers for the PCR totalled 60 Vbeta and 13 Jbeta. TCRdb's table, derived via immunoSEQ multiplex PCR, lists solely in-frame clones and lacks some. The sample carries 100,000 to 150,000 clones, roughly four fifths recorded once. What was sequenced was PBMCs. These TCRs come from a woman between 40 and 55 years old in good health and CMV-seropositive.

The chain links TRBV7-8 to TRBJ1-6; D is undetermined. Trimming shortened V by 5 bases and J by 7 bases, and 9 bases separated the two germline ends. The CDR3 spans 13 residues. Looked up from germline, CDR1 is SGHVS and CDR2 is FQNEAQ. CDR3 protein: CASSRTENSPLHF. The CDR3 region has the DNA TGTGCCAGCAGCAGAACAGAGAATTCACCCCTCCACTTT. Using reference TRBV7-8 and TRBJ1-6 for the parts outside the CDR3, the full variable domain is GAGVSQSPRYKVAKRGQDVALRCDPISGHVSLFWYQQALGQGPEFLTYFQNEAQLDKSGLPSDRFFAERPEGSVSTLKIQRTQQEDSAVYLCASSRTENSPLHFGNGTRLTVT.

This chain uses TRBV5-6 with TRBJ1-3; TRBD1 aligns across 9 bases. V lost 5 bases to trimming and J lost 16 bases; unmatched junction nucleotides: 13. Germline CDR1 and CDR2: SGHDT and YYEEEE. The CDR3 runs to 13 residues. The CDR3 bases are TGTGCCAGCAGTTCGGGACAGGGCTTTACCTCGTATTTT. Protein sequence: CASSSGQGFTSYF.

In this sample, this clone turned up once. The chain links TRBV5-1 to TRBJ2-3; TRBD2 aligns across 9 bases. Trimming took 0 bases from V and 5 from J; bases not matched to a gene: 7. This CDR3 has 16 residues. The V gene's germline CDR1 is SGHRS and CDR2 YFSETQ. The chain's CDR3 is CASSLVGSGGRDTQYF. For the CDR3, the DNA is TGCGCCAGCAGCTTGGTTGGTAGCGGGGGCAGAGATACGCAGTATTTT. The full variable domain, in which reference TRBV5-1 and TRBJ2-3 provide the parts outside the CDR3, is KAGVTQTPRYLIKTRGQQVTLSCSPISGHRSVSWYQQTPGQGLQFLFEYFSETQRNKGNFPGRFSGRQFSNSRSEMNVSTLELGDSALYLCASSLVGSGGRDTQYFGPGTRLTVL.

This clone was detected a few times. This chain links TRBV6-1 with TRBJ1-1; 7 bases map to TRBD1. Per germline, CDR1 MNHNS and CDR2 SASEGT. CDR3 size: 12 residues. V lost 7 bases, J lost 4 bases, and 3 bases stayed unmatched. CDR3 amino acids: CASTQGGTEAFF. CDR3 DNA sequence: TGTGCCAGCACCCAGGGGGGCACTGAAGCTTTCTTT.

The gene calls are TRBV30 and TRBJ1-3; TRBD1 matches 12 bases. CDR3 length equals 14 residues. Germline trimming cut 5 bases from V and 4 bases from J; bases unmatched to any gene: 3. The V gene's germline CDR1 is GTSNPN and CDR2 SVGIG (reference sequence). In DNA form, the CDR3 reads TGTGCCTGGGGGACAGGGGGCAAAGGAAACACCATATATTTT. As protein: CAWGTGGKGNTIYF.

The rearrangement joins TRBV5-6 to TRBJ2-1, with D perhaps matching TRBD1 (6 bases). Trimming removed 2 bases from V and 1 base from J, with 7 bases in between. The CDR3 extends over 14 amino acids. Germline V gene data show CDR1 as SGHDT and CDR2 as YYEEEE. This chain's CDR3 is CASSFTGSYNEQFF. The CDR3 DNA reads as TGTGCCAGCAGCTTCACAGGGTCCTACAATGAGCAGTTCTTC. Using reference TRBV5-6 and TRBJ2-1 for the parts outside the CDR3, the full variable domain is DAGVTQSPTHLIKTRGQQVTLRCSPKSGHDTVSWYQQALGQGPQFIFQYYEEEERQRGNFPDRFSGHQFPNYSSELNVNALLLGDSALYLCASSFTGSYNEQFFGPGTRLTVL.

This clone was counted only a few times. The genes are TRBV10-2 and TRBJ1-1; D might be TRBD1 (6 bases). Per the germline V gene, CDR1 is WSHSY and CDR2 is SAAADI. V was trimmed by 3 bases and J by 5 bases, leaving 13 bases between them. This CDR3 is built from 14 residues. The CDR3 bases are TGCGCCAGCAGTGAATCGGGGGGCGAGACTGAAGCTTTCTTT. It yields the protein CASSESGGETEAFF.

This chain joins TRBV30 and TRBJ1-6; 7 bases map to TRBD1. The junction had 3 bases not matched to a gene; V was cut back by 5 bases and J by 5 bases. The CDR3 consists of 13 residues. Germline loops: CDR1 GTSNPN, CDR2 SVGIG (reference sequence). DNA of the CDR3: TGTGCCTGGGGGGGACAGAATAATTCACCCCTCCACTTT. Residues: CAWGGQNNSPLHF.

This chain connects TRBV7-8 to TRBJ2-3; a possible D gene is TRBD1 (6 bases). Trimming shortened V by 4 bases and J by 0 bases, and 14 bases separated the two germline ends. This CDR3 region has 16 residues. CDR1 is SGHVS, CDR2 FQNEAQ, per germline. CDR3 residues: CASSSLGQPSTDTQYF. The CDR3 DNA is TGTGCCAGCAGCTCCCTAGGACAGCCTAGCACAGATACGCAGTATTTT. Filled out from reference TRBV7-8 and TRBJ2-3, the complete variable domain reads GAGVSQSPRYKVAKRGQDVALRCDPISGHVSLFWYQQALGQGPEFLTYFQNEAQLDKSGLPSDRFFAERPEGSVSTLKIQRTQQEDSAVYLCASSSLGQPSTDTQYFGPGTRLTVL.

The V call is TRBV13, the J call TRBJ2-7, with TRBD2 matching 8 bases. CDR3 length: 15 amino acids. V was pared by 1 base and J by 4 bases, with 6 bases of the junction left unmatched. Germline lookup yields CDR1 PRHDT and CDR2 FYEKMQ (reference sequence). The CDR3 loop is CASSLAGLAIYEQYF. The CDR3 DNA follows: TGTGCCAGCAGCTTAGCAGGACTAGCTATTTACGAGCAGTACTTC.

This chain joins TRBV6-5 and TRBJ1-3; TRBD1 is a possible D gene (6 bases). The V gene lost 2 bases and the J gene lost 3 bases, with 8 bases spanning the gap. Germline assignment: CDR1 MNHEY and CDR2 SVGAGI. The CDR3 length is 14 residues. The CDR3 loop reads CASSYNRVGNTIYF. CDR3 nucleotide sequence: TGTGCCAGCAGTTACAACAGGGTTGGAAACACCATATATTTT.

Only a few counts were recorded for this clone. The chain has TRBV28 and TRBJ1-1; D is unresolved. Deletions cut 3 bases from V and 4 bases from J, with 9 bases between. The CDR3 extends over 13 amino acids. Germline CDR1 reads MDHEN; CDR2 reads SYDVKM. The CDR3 is CASSFPHSTEAFF. CDR3 nucleotides: TGTGCCAGCAGTTTCCCCCATAGCACTGAAGCTTTCTTT.